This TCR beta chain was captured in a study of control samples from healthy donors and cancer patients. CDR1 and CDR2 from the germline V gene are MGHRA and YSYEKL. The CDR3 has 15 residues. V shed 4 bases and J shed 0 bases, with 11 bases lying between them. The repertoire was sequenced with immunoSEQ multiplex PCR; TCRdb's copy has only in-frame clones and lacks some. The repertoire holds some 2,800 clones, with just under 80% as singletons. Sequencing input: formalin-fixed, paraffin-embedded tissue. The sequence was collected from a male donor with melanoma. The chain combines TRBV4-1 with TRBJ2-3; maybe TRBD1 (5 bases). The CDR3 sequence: CASSPRGASTDTQYF. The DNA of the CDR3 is TGCGCCAGCAGCCCTCGTGGGGCAAGCACAGATACGCAGTATTTT.